Listed below are T cell receptor beta chains from one sample, sequenced in a study of blood T cell repertoires in COVID-19. Using immunoSEQ multiplex PCR, the repertoire was profiled, and TCRdb retains in-frame clones only, with some absent. Counted here are approximately 51,000 clones, about nine tenths occurring once; the ten biggest clones make up approximately 5.9%. Sequenced sample: peripheral blood. Every receptor here comes from a man between 50 and 59 years old with active COVID-19. Both conserved end residues are part of each CDR3. The D gene is left open where the match is weak. A clone size is listed for some rows: how often the clone was seen (once, few, many), or a class if it is expanded.

>-|TRBJ2-5|TRBV2|-
TGTGCCTGTCTTGCGGGCAAGGGGGTCCTCTACCAAGAGACCCAGTACTTC
CACLAGKGVLYQETQYF
>once|TRBJ2-3|TRBV7-2|-
TGTGCCAGCAGCTTAGGGTCACTAAGCACAGATACGCAGTATTTT
CASSLGSLSTDTQYF
>-|TRBJ1-1|TRBV3-1/TRBV3-2|-
TGTGCCAGCAGTAACGGACAGCTTGAAGCTTTCTTT
CASSNGQLEAFF
>-|TRBJ1-4|TRBV18|TRBD1
TGTGCCAGCTCACAGACAGGGGCTAATGAAAAACTGTTTTTT
CASSQTGANEKLFF
>once|TRBJ2-3|TRBV18|-
TGTGCCAGCTCACCAGGGCAGATCACAGATACGCAGTATTTT
CASSPGQITDTQYF
>-|TRBJ1-3|TRBV7-5|-
TGTGCCAGAAGCTTAGAGGACAGGGGTCTCTCTGGAAACACCATATATTTT
CARSLEDRGLSGNTIYF
>-|TRBJ2-3|TRBV2|-
TGTGCCAGCAGTGAAATGTCGTCGGAGGATACGCAGTATTTT
CASSEMSSEDTQYF
>-|TRBJ1-1|TRBV20-1|-
TGCAGTGCCTCGAGGCAGTCGGAAGCTTTCTTT
CSASRQSEAFF
>-|TRBJ2-2|TRBV2|-
TGTGCCAGCAAAACCGGGACTCGAGACACCGGGGAGCTGTTTTTT
CASKTGTRDTGELFF
>-|TRBJ2-5|TRBV5-1|-
TGCGCCAGCAGCATTGGGACAACCAAAGAGACCCAGTACTTC
CASSIGTTKETQYF
>-|TRBJ2-1|TRBV4-2|TRBD2
TGTGCCAGCAGCCAATACGTGAGCGGGGGGACCTACAATGAGCAGTTCTTC
CASSQYVSGGTYNEQFF
>-|TRBJ2-3|TRBV10-1|TRBD2
TGCGCCAGCAGTGAAAGCGGGGGGGCACCAGATACGCAGTATTTT
CASSESGGAPDTQYF
>-|TRBJ1-1|TRBV11-3|TRBD1
TGTGCCAGTGGACAGGGAGGAGAGAACACTGAAGCTTTCTTT
CASGQGGENTEAFF
>-|TRBJ2-2|TRBV6-5|TRBD2
TGTGCCAGCAGTCGCCGGGACTATTACACCGGGGAGCTGTTTTTT
CASSRRDYYTGELFF
>-|TRBJ1-1|TRBV19|-
TGTGCCAGTAGTTCACGTTGGGAGGACACTGAAGCTTTCTTT
CASSSRWEDTEAFF
>-|TRBJ1-1|TRBV18|-
TGTGCCAGCTCACCCCTAGCCTCAGAAACAGGGTGGGGTACTGAAGCTTTCTTT
CASSPLASETGWGTEAFF
>-|TRBJ2-3|TRBV27|-
TGTGCCAGCAGTCTCCCGGCCGACAGAACGCAGTATTTT
CASSLPADRTQYF
>-|TRBJ1-2|TRBV14|TRBD1
TGTGCCAGCAGCCCATCAGGGGGCCTAGGCTACACCTTC
CASSPSGGLGYTF
>-|TRBJ2-7|TRBV19|TRBD1
TGTGCCAGTAGTATAAACAGGGGCTACGAGCAGTACTTC
CASSINRGYEQYF
>-|TRBJ2-1|TRBV18|-
TGTGCCAGCTCACCAAAGGAGGGTTACAATGAGCAGTTCTTC
CASSPKEGYNEQFF
>-|TRBJ2-1|TRBV5-1|TRBD2
TGCGCCAGCAGCTTGGGGACTAGCGGGGGGAACAATGAGCAGTTCTTC
CASSLGTSGGNNEQFF